The 23 T cell receptor beta chains given below trace back to one sample, sequenced in a study of T cells in Graves' hyperthyroidism and ophthalmopathy. Amplified TCR beta CDR3 regions came from RNA transcripts. A set of HTBI primers served as the primers for a first-round RT-PCR of the TCR CDR3. Each CDR3 protein gets one entry after TCRdb re-called the multiplex PCR reads with MiXCR. The sample has about 560,000 distinct CDR3 sequences; over 15% are singletons. Sample: blood. The receptors were sampled from a woman between 18 and 29 years old with Graves' hyperthyroidism.

In its sample, this clonotype was seen many times. The chain uses TRBV29-1 and TRBJ2-3; D tentatively fits TRBD1 or TRBD2 (5 bases each). This CDR3 comprises 15 residues. V was clipped by 3 bases and J by 4 bases, with 17 bases between them. CDR1 and CDR2 from the germline V gene are SQVTM and ANQGSEA. CDR3 amino acids: CSVEVPGLGADTQYF. Written as DNA, the CDR3 is TGCAGCGTTGAGGTACCAGGTTTGGGGGCAGATACGCAGTATTTT.

A few counts support this clonotype. The chain combines TRBV10-3 with TRBJ2-1; D could derive from TRBD1 or TRBD2 (6 bases each). Trimming left V 0 bases short and J 9 bases short, with 15 bases between. This CDR3 is built from 15 residues. Looked up from germline, CDR1 is ENHRY and CDR2 is SYGVKD. The CDR3 region is CAISESRRGASEQFF. The CDR3 DNA follows: TGTGCCATCAGTGAGTCTCGGAGGGGGGCTAGTGAGCAGTTCTTC.

The table lists this clonotype with many counts. CDR3 in DNA: TGTGCCAGCAGCGCAACCAGGAGCACAGATACGCAGTATTTT. Protein: CASSATRSTDTQYF. The gene calls are TRBV3-1 and TRBJ2-3; D gene unclear. CDR3 length: 14 residues. V lost 5 bases, J lost 0 bases, and 9 bases lay in between. Germline values: CDR1 LGHDT, CDR2 YNNKEL (reference sequence).

The V call is TRBV12-5, the J call TRBJ1-1; 7 bases are shared with TRBD1. The CDR3 is 17 amino acids. Germline lookup yields CDR1 LGHNT and CDR2 FRNRAP. The ends lost 0 bases at V and 1 base at J; junction bases unmatched: 8. In DNA form, the CDR3 reads TGTGCTAGTGGTTTGGTAATTACAGGGGTAGGGAACACTGAAGCTTTCTTT. Encoded protein: CASGLVITGVGNTEAFF.

This clonotype turned up a few times. The genes are TRBV20-1 and TRBJ1-4; D gene unclear. V was trimmed by 0 bases and J by 5 bases, leaving 13 bases between them. Germline V gene sequence: CDR1 DFQATT, CDR2 SNEGSKA (reference sequence). The CDR3 extends over 15 amino acids. The DNA of the CDR3 is TGCAGTGCTAGAGAGGCGGCAGGACCGAATGAAAAACTGTTTTTT. Encoded protein: CSAREAAGPNEKLFF.

In this sample, this clonotype turned up many times. V and J are TRBV18 and TRBJ2-7; 7 positions agree with TRBD1. After removal of 3 bases from V and 3 bases from J, the junction contained 2 bases not matched to a gene. This CDR3 is 13 amino acids long. Germline lookup yields CDR1 KGHSH and CDR2 LQKENI. This CDR3 reads CASSPGQNYEQYF. CDR3 bases: TGTGCCAGCTCACCGGGACAGAACTACGAGCAGTACTTC.

This clonotype was counted many times. CDR3 bases: TGTGCCAGCAGTTACTCGGAGTGGGATGGCTACACCTTC. This gives the protein CASSYSEWDGYTF. This chain joins TRBV6-2 or TRBV6-3 and TRBJ1-2, with D uncertain. This CDR3 is built from 13 residues. Germline loops: CDR1 MNHEY, CDR2 SVGEGT. V was trimmed by 0 bases and J by 6 bases, leaving 8 bases between them.

This chain links TRBV7-2 with TRBJ2-2, with 13 bases matching TRBD2. The junction had 4 bases not matched to a gene; V was cut back by 5 bases and J by 1 base. In germline, CDR1 is SGHTA, CDR2 FQGNSA. This CDR3 is built from 17 residues. CDR3 DNA: TGTGCCAGCAGCCCCCGGACTAGCGGGGGGAACACCGGGGAGCTGTTTTTT. Its protein product is CASSPRTSGGNTGELFF.

This clonotype was seen a handful of times. The chain recombines TRBV28 with TRBJ1-3; a weak D match, TRBD1 (5 bases). The V end lost 1 base, the J end lost 4 bases, and 8 bases lay between the germline ends. CDR1 and CDR2 (germline): MDHEN, SYDVKM. The CDR3 is 14 residues long. CDR3 DNA: TGTGCCAGCAGTTTATCGGGGGTCGGAAACACCATATATTTT. This codes for CASSLSGVGNTIYF. Supplemented by reference TRBV28 and TRBJ1-3, the full variable domain reads DVKVTQSSRYLVKRTGEKVFLECVQDMDHENMFWYRQDPGLGLRLIYFSYDVKMKEKGDIPEGYSVSREKKERFSLILESASTNQTSMYLCASSLSGVGNTIYFGEGSWLTVV.

The rearrangement joins TRBV20-1 to TRBJ2-7; D is uncertain. Between the trimmed V and J ends, which lost 0 bases and 2 bases, there was a span of 8 bases. Germline V CDR1 and CDR2: DFQATT, SNEGSKA (reference sequence). The CDR3 is made up of 13 amino acids. CDR3 sequence: CSARDLLTYEQYF. For the CDR3, the DNA is TGCAGTGCTAGAGATCTTCTGACCTACGAGCAGTACTTC.

The chain joins TRBV4-3 to TRBJ1-1; possible D gene TRBD1, 5 bases. Trimming left V 0 bases short and J 1 base short, with 9 bases between. This CDR3 is 15 amino acids long. The germline V gene encodes CDR1 LGHNA and CDR2 YSLEER. The CDR3 protein is CASSQDQGANTEAFF. Written as DNA, the CDR3 is TGCGCCAGCAGCCAAGATCAGGGAGCGAACACTGAAGCTTTCTTT.

The V call is TRBV28, the J call TRBJ2-7, with D unresolved. The CDR3 totals 13 residues. The V gene's germline CDR1 is MDHEN and CDR2 SYDVKM. V lost 3 bases to trimming and J lost 2 bases, with 8 bases between them. Here the CDR3 DNA reads TGTGCCAGCAGTTTGGAGATCCCCTACGAGCAGTACTTC. It translates to CASSLEIPYEQYF.

This rearrangement joins TRBV29-1 to TRBJ2-1, with D perhaps matching TRBD1 (6 bases). The CDR3 loop spans 13 amino acids. Germline-derived CDR1 and CDR2 are SQVTM and ANQGSEA. The V end was cut by 2 bases, the J end by 9 bases, with 14 bases between. CDR3 protein: CSVETRGRGEQFF. The CDR3 DNA sequence: TGCAGCGTTGAAACCAGAGGCAGGGGTGAGCAGTTCTTC.

This clonotype was found many times. The chain joins TRBV6-2 or TRBV6-3 to TRBJ1-1; D not resolved. CDR1 and CDR2 (germline): MNHEY, SVGEGT. The CDR3 is 14 residues long. V lost 2 bases and J 8 bases, leaving 15 bases between the germline ends. The CDR3 DNA sequence: TGTGCCAGCAGTTACCGCCAGGCGATGGAGGAAGCTTTCTTT. It yields the protein CASSYRQAMEEAFF.

This clonotype was counted only a few times. The J gene is TRBJ2-3, the V gene TRBV3-1; TRBD2 matches at 10 bases. Germline CDR1 reads LGHDT; CDR2 reads YNNKEL (reference sequence). This CDR3 has 16 residues. Trimming removed 4 bases from V and 2 bases from J; junction bases left unmatched: 6. The CDR3 protein is CASSPEAGGFTDTQYF. The CDR3, as DNA: TGTGCCAGCAGCCCGGAAGCGGGAGGGTTCACAGATACGCAGTATTTT.

This clonotype was detected ten times or more. The chain is built from TRBV3-1 and TRBJ2-3; 9 bases map to TRBD1. J was trimmed by 2 bases and V by 0 bases; bases with no gene match: 3. CDR1 and CDR2 (germline): LGHDT, YNNKEL (reference sequence). This CDR3 has 16 residues. This CDR3 reads CASSQDWTGVTDTQYF. The CDR3 DNA sequence: TGTGCCAGCAGCCAAGATTGGACAGGGGTCACAGATACGCAGTATTTT.

J is TRBJ1-3 and V is TRBV7-9, with 7 bases identical to TRBD1. Germline-derived CDR1 and CDR2 are SEHNR and FQNEAQ (reference sequence). The V and J ends lost 5 bases and 0 bases, in that order; junction bases with no gene match: 1. The CDR3 runs 14 residues. CDR3 amino acids: CASSDRDSGNTIYF. The CDR3 nucleotides read TGTGCCAGCAGCGACAGGGACTCTGGAAACACCATATATTTT.

At least ten counts were recorded for this clonotype. The CDR3 DNA sequence: TGTGCCAGCAGGGACACCAAACAGCCCCAGCATTTT. Protein sequence: CASRDTKQPQHF. The chain links TRBV2 to TRBJ1-5; tentatively, D is TRBD1 (5 bases). This CDR3 comprises 12 residues. Germline loops: CDR1 SNHLY, CDR2 FYNNEI. V lost 6 bases and J 7 bases, leaving 10 bases between the germline ends.

This clonotype was recorded a few times. J is TRBJ1-1 and V is TRBV19; D is unclear. V gave up 4 bases and J gave up 7 bases, with 10 bases separating them. The germline gives CDR1 LNHDA, CDR2 SQIVND (reference sequence). The length of the CDR3 is 12 residues. This CDR3 is CASSKSVFEAFF. CDR3 DNA: TGTGCCAGTAGTAAGTCCGTCTTTGAAGCTTTCTTT.

V usage is TRBV18 and J usage is TRBJ2-4, with D maybe TRBD1 (5 bases). V gave up 2 bases and J gave up 0 bases, with 5 bases separating them. The germline V gene has CDR1 KGHSH and CDR2 LQKENI. This CDR3 has 14 residues. The CDR3 region is CASSPGAAKNIQYF. The CDR3 DNA sequence: TGTGCCAGCTCACCAGGGGCAGCCAAAAACATTCAGTACTTC.

This clonotype appeared many times. The gene calls are TRBV11-2 and TRBJ1-1, with D uncertain. The germline V gene encodes CDR1 SGHAT and CDR2 FQNNGV. CDR3 length: 12 amino acids. V gave up 6 bases and J gave up 6 bases, with 11 bases separating them. In DNA, the CDR3 is TGTGCCAGCAGTTTAAGGGTCCCTGAAGCTTTCTTT. It is translated as CASSLRVPEAFF.

This chain joins TRBV19 and TRBJ2-7, with a possible D match to TRBD1 (6 bases). The CDR3 has 14 amino acids. The ends were cut back, 3 bases at V and 2 bases at J, with 11 bases in the middle. CDR1 and CDR2 (germline): LNHDA, SQIVND (reference sequence). CDR3 protein: CASSIDPGAYEQYF. DNA for the CDR3: TGTGCCAGTAGTATTGATCCAGGGGCCTACGAGCAGTACTTC.

The chain carries TRBV12-3 or TRBV12-4 and TRBJ1-5; D is uncertain. CDR3 length: 15 residues. Trimming took off 1 base at V and 4 bases at J, with 11 bases between the two ends. CDR3 residues: CASSLVGLSNQPQHF. The CDR3 DNA reads TGTGCCAGCAGTTTAGTGGGCTTATCAAATCAGCCCCAGCATTTT.